This T cell receptor beta chain derives from a study of molecular identifiers for immune sequencing clone quantification. Between the trimmed V and J ends, which lost 0 bases and 4 bases, there was a span of 9 bases. CDR1 GTSNPN and CDR2 SVGIG come from the germline V gene (reference sequence). The CDR3 sequence is 13 residues long. This clonotype appeared a few times. TCRdb used MiXCR to reprocess the PCR reads, holding one entry per CDR3 protein. In the table there are about 510,000 distinct CDR3 sequences, around 23% of which are singletons. The sample was naive CD8+ T cells from blood, with Jurkat cell RNA spiked in. Subset noted: FACS-sorted CD8+CD4-CCR7+CD45RA+ naive T cells. This TCR was sampled from a human donor in good health. Some libraries in this study had Jurkat cell RNA spiked in. The V call is TRBV30, the J call TRBJ2-5; TRBD1 is a possible D gene (6 bases). The chain's CDR3 is CAWSVGGPETQYF. CDR3 nucleotide sequence: TGTGCCTGGAGTGTAGGGGGTCCAGAGACCCAGTACTTC.